This T cell receptor beta chain originates from a study of OX40 agonist ivuxolimab in advanced cancers. TCRdb's copy holds only in-frame clones and misses some; the assay was immunoSEQ multiplex PCR. The sample lists more than 60,000 clones, around 91% seen once, with roughly an eighth in the top ten. With V trimmed by 10 bases and J by 3 bases, 2 bases remained unmatched. The CDR3 covers 12 residues. Germline CDR1 reads MNHEY; CDR2 reads SVGAGI. The TCR was taken from an adult with an advanced solid tumor such as melanoma, head and neck, liver or kidney cancer. V usage is TRBV6-5 and J usage is TRBJ1-1; 10 nucleotides line up with TRBD1. The sequences come from CD4+ or CD8+ T cells sorted from blood, collected in a trial of the OX40 agonist ivuxolimab. In DNA, the CDR3 is TGTGCCACCGGGACAGGGGACACTGAAGCTTTCTTT. Translation: CATGTGDTEAFF.